This TCR beta chain was recorded in a study of blood T cells in healthy people across ages. The study's findings and limits: Older age went with lower TCR beta diversity per million T cells, in a roughly linear way. Naive CD4+ cells and diversity were both higher in long-lived donors than in aged donors.

Alongside a J-beta primer mix, a sample-barcoded 5' primer served in a second PCR lasting about 7 to 11 cycles. Each cDNA molecule, via a template-switch adaptor with 12 random nucleotides, was tagged. A minimum of 2.5 million CDR3-containing paired-end reads was obtained for each sample. From the 5' RACE reads, TCRdb called clonotypes with MiXCR, one entry per CDR3 protein. The sample gives fewer than 2 million distinct CDR3 sequences, 30% to 40% of which show up once; roughly 23% is in the top ten. Germline CDR1 WSHSY, CDR2 SAAADI. Trimming took 5 bases from V and 3 from J; bases not matched to a gene: 6. The CDR3 has 14 residues. For this clonotype: Its antigen is not identified.

Sequenced: blood. The chain employs TRBV10-2 and TRBJ1-1; 7 bases are shared with TRBD1. This TCR came from a human donor in good health. The CDR3 protein is CASSPGGEDTEAFF. CDR3 sequence (DNA): TGCGCCAGCAGTCCAGGGGGGGAGGACACTGAAGCTTTCTTT.